The table lists the clone carrying this TCR beta chain with a few counts. TCRdb re-called the PCR reads through MiXCR, storing one row per CDR3 protein. The table shows some 9,300 distinct CDR3 sequences, with 37% occurring only once. This specimen comes from a study of immune characterization of retroperitoneal liposarcoma. This clonotype originated in a male donor with retroperitoneal liposarcoma. Sequences were obtained from tumor tissue.

CDR3 in DNA: TGTGCCAGCAGCTTAGCGGGGACAGTCTCCTACAATGAGCAGTTCTTC. This sequence encodes CASSLAGTVSYNEQFF. The chain recombines TRBV11-1 with TRBJ2-1; 7 bases map to TRBD1. Looked up from germline, CDR1 is SGHAT and CDR2 is FQDESV (reference sequence). V was pared by 0 bases and J by 0 bases, with 2 bases of the junction left unmatched. This CDR3 is 16 amino acids long.